The rows below give T cell receptor beta chains drawn from one sample of a study of PD-1 blockade in classical Hodgkin lymphoma. Some clones are missing from TCRdb's copy, which holds only in-frame ones; the method was immunoSEQ multiplex PCR. The sample holds about 12,000 clones, more than 65% seen once. The sample was CD4+ T cells from blood, taken at baseline. These receptors all come from a human donor with classical Hodgkin lymphoma. Both conserved end residues are part of each CDR3. D genes are given only for firm matches. Clone size is stated in some rows and not others, as once, few, many or a class when expanded.

d_gene	j_gene	v_gene	abundance	CDR3nt	CDR3aa
-	TRBJ2-1	TRBV10-3	-	TGTGCCATCAGTGAGTCTGGGGAATACAATGAGCAGTTCTTC	CAISESGEYNEQFF
TRBD2	TRBJ2-1	TRBV18	-	TGTGCCAGCTCACCACCCAAGCGGGGCACAACCTACAATGAGCAGTTCTTC	CASSPPKRGTTYNEQFF
-	TRBJ1-1	TRBV5-1	-	TGCGCCAGCAGCTTGGAATTGGGCACTGAAGCTTTCTTT	CASSLELGTEAFF
TRBD2	TRBJ2-2	TRBV7-2	-	TGTGCCAGCAGCTTAGAACTAGCGGGGGTAGGGGAGCTGTTTTTT	CASSLELAGVGELFF
TRBD1	TRBJ2-3	TRBV4-2	-	TGTGCCAGCAGCCAAGTCCAAGTCCTTGGACAGGGGTTTTATACGCAGTATTTT	CASSQVQVLGQGFYTQYF
-	TRBJ1-6	TRBV5-1	few	TGCGCCAGCAGCTTGGCCAGGGATAATTCACCCCTCCACTTT	CASSLARDNSPLHF
-	TRBJ2-7	TRBV18	few	TGTGCCAGCTCACCACGGGGGGCTCTGGGGTTCACCTACGAGCAGTACTTC	CASSPRGALGFTYEQYF
-	TRBJ1-2	TRBV2	-	TGTGCCAGCACCGGGGGGCTTCACTATGGCTACACCTTC	CASTGGLHYGYTF
-	TRBJ1-5	TRBV28	-	TGTGCCAGCAGACAGTCAGCTTTTAGCAATCAGCCCCAGCATTTT	CASRQSAFSNQPQHF
-	TRBJ2-1	TRBV7-6	-	TGTGCCAGCAGTTCACCAGGGGTAGGTGAGCAGTTCTTC	CASSSPGVGEQFF
-	TRBJ2-1	TRBV30	-	TGTGCCTGGAGTATAGCCAATGAGCAGTTCTTC	CAWSIANEQFF
TRBD2	TRBJ2-1	TRBV4-1	-	TGCGCCAGCAGCCTCGGACTAGCGGGGGCCTACAATGAGCAGTTCTTC	CASSLGLAGAYNEQFF
-	TRBJ1-4	TRBV7-2	-	TGTGCCAGCAGCTTTAGTGGGCACGGTAATGAAAAACTGTTTTTT	CASSFSGHGNEKLFF
-	TRBJ1-2	TRBV5-6	-	TGTGCCAGCAGCTTGGCCTCAACAGCATATAACTATGGCTACACCTTC	CASSLASTAYNYGYTF
TRBD2	TRBJ2-1	TRBV5-5	-	TGTGCCAGCAGCGCCGCGGGGGTCTCCTACAATGAGCAGTTCTTC	CASSAAGVSYNEQFF
TRBD2	TRBJ2-3	TRBV7-6	once	TGTGCCAGCAGCGGATACGGGGGGGCCATAGATACGCAGTATTTT	CASSGYGGAIDTQYF
-	TRBJ1-6	TRBV28	-	TGTGCCAGCAGTTTTCGGGTACGGAATTCACCCCTCCACTTT	CASSFRVRNSPLHF
-	TRBJ1-1	TRBV29-1	-	TGCAGCGTCGCCCCAGAGTTGAACACTGAAGCTTTCTTT	CSVAPELNTEAFF
-	TRBJ1-2	TRBV13	-	TGTGCCAGCAGCGCCAACAGGGTTGCTCTCCAGGTCAACTATGGCTACACCTTC	CASSANRVALQVNYGYTF
TRBD1	TRBJ2-3	TRBV5-1	-	TGCGCCAGCAGCAGAACAGGGGGCCCGATCCCCTATCGCACAGATACGCAGTATTTT	CASSRTGGPIPYRTDTQYF
-	TRBJ1-1	TRBV7-3	-	TGTGCCAGCAGCCCATCCAGAGAACAGAACACTGAAGCTTTCTTT	CASSPSREQNTEAFF
-	TRBJ1-4	TRBV27	-	TGTGCCAGCAGACAACAGGGTTTCGAAAAACTGTTTTTT	CASRQQGFEKLFF
-	TRBJ2-5	TRBV7-8	-	TGTGCCAGCAGCTTAGGGGAGAGGGCTTTAAGCTGGGTAGAGACCCAGTACTTC	CASSLGERALSWVETQYF
-	TRBJ1-1	TRBV7-2	-	TGTGCCAGCAGCTCGGGGTTAAAGAACACTGAAGCTTTCTTT	CASSSGLKNTEAFF
-	TRBJ1-3	TRBV11-3	-	TGTGCCAGCAGCTTAGTCTTGACGGACACTGGAAACACCATATATTTT	CASSLVLTDTGNTIYF
TRBD1	TRBJ2-4	TRBV7-2	-	TGTGCCAGCAGCGGTTCGACAGGGGGAATAACCAAAAACATTCAGTACTTC	CASSGSTGGITKNIQYF
-	TRBJ2-5	TRBV14	once	TGTGCCAGCAGCCACACGAAGACCCAGTACTTC	CASSHTKTQYF
-	TRBJ1-5	TRBV10-3	-	TGTGCCATCAGTGACACAGGGCACAATCAGCCCCAGCATTTT	CAISDTGHNQPQHF
TRBD2	TRBJ2-2	TRBV11-1	-	TGTGCCAGCAGCCAACTTAGCGGGACGAACACCGGGGAGCTGTTTTTT	CASSQLSGTNTGELFF
TRBD1	TRBJ1-6	TRBV10-3	-	TGTGCCATCAGCCGGGACAGGGGGGATTCACCCCTCCACTTT	CAISRDRGDSPLHF
-	TRBJ1-2	TRBV7-2	-	TGTGCCAGCAGCTTAGCTGGGGGCAAGAACTATGGCTACACCTTC	CASSLAGGKNYGYTF
-	TRBJ1-6	TRBV19	-	TGTGCCAGTAGCGTCGGGGTGGGCTCCTATAATTCACCCCTCCACTTT	CASSVGVGSYNSPLHF
-	TRBJ1-6	TRBV7-9	-	TGTGCCAGCAGCTGGGGAGGGGGGGCCGGGAATTCACCCCTCCACTTT	CASSWGGGAGNSPLHF
-	TRBJ1-6	TRBV5-1	-	TGCGCCAGCAGCTTAGGTCCCTCAAATTCACCCCTCCACTTT	CASSLGPSNSPLHF
-	TRBJ2-1	TRBV21-1	-	TGTGCCAGCAGCAAAGAGACCGGGAAGGAGCAGTTCTTC	CASSKETGKEQFF
-	TRBJ2-3	TRBV4-2	few	TGTGCCAGCAGCCAAGGACTCAGCACAGATACGCAGTATTTT	CASSQGLSTDTQYF
-	TRBJ1-5	TRBV29-1	-	TGCAGCGTAGAGGACAGCGAGGGGCAGCCCCAGCATTTT	CSVEDSEGQPQHF
TRBD2	TRBJ2-5	TRBV6-1	once	TGTGCCAGCAGTGGAACTAGCGGGGGCTACCAAGAGACCCAGTACTTC	CASSGTSGGYQETQYF
-	TRBJ2-3	TRBV30	-	TGTGCCTGGAGTGGGGGGGACAGAAGCACAGATACGCAGTATTTT	CAWSGGDRSTDTQYF
-	TRBJ1-2	TRBV10-3	-	TGTGCCATCAGGACACGCGGTTTCAACTATGGCTACACCTTC	CAIRTRGFNYGYTF
TRBD1	TRBJ1-1	TRBV6-5	-	TGTGCCAGCAGTTACTCACGGACAGGTGGTTTCGTTGTAGCTTTCTTT	CASSYSRTGGFVVAFF
-	TRBJ2-3	TRBV30	-	TGTGCCGGATTTACCTTGAGCACAGATACGCAGTATTTT	CAGFTLSTDTQYF
TRBD1	TRBJ1-2	TRBV7-2	-	TGTGCCAGCAGCCTACAGGGGGCGGGCTATGGCTACACCTTC	CASSLQGAGYGYTF
-	TRBJ1-2	TRBV28	-	TGTGCCAGCAGTTTTTCCCCGAAGTTGGGCTATGGCTACACCTTC	CASSFSPKLGYGYTF
TRBD2	TRBJ2-2	TRBV9	-	TGTGCCAGCAGCGTAGGGCTCTTAAGCGGGGGGTCCGGGGAGCTGTTTTTT	CASSVGLLSGGSGELFF
TRBD1	TRBJ2-5	TRBV19	-	TGTGCCAGTAGAACTAACAGGGGTGAAGAGACCCAGTACTTC	CASRTNRGEETQYF
-	TRBJ1-2	TRBV29-1	-	TGCAGCGTGCGGGACGGAAACTATGGCTACACCTTC	CSVRDGNYGYTF
TRBD1	TRBJ1-3	TRBV7-9	-	TGTGCCAGCAGCTTAGCTGAAACAGGGGTTTCTGGAAACACCATATATTTT	CASSLAETGVSGNTIYF
TRBD1	TRBJ2-3	TRBV6-1	-	TGTGCCAGCAGATTCGGGACAGCTAGGGCAGATACGCAGTATTTT	CASRFGTARADTQYF
-	TRBJ2-7	TRBV11-2	once	TGTGCCAGCAGCCCCCCCGGCTTTAAGTACGAGCAGTACTTC	CASSPPGFKYEQYF
-	TRBJ1-2	TRBV4-3	few	TGCGCCAGCAGCCCCACAACCCCTCCGGGACCCTATGGCTACACCTTC	CASSPTTPPGPYGYTF
-	TRBJ1-3	TRBV19	-	TGTGCCAGTAGTATACCCGGGGTAACTGGAAACACCATATATTTT	CASSIPGVTGNTIYF
-	TRBJ1-6	TRBV27	few	TGTGCCAGCAGTTTCCAGAATTCACCCCTCCACTTT	CASSFQNSPLHF
-	TRBJ2-1	TRBV12-2	-	TGTGCAAGTCGCTTCGTCAGGGGGGCTAAGGGGAATGAGCAGTTCTTC	CASRFVRGAKGNEQFF
TRBD1	TRBJ1-2	TRBV27	few	TGTGCCAGCAGTTCCTCCGGGACAGGGCGCTCCTACACCTTC	CASSSSGTGRSYTF
TRBD2	TRBJ2-3	TRBV7-8	-	TGTGCCAGCAGCTTAGGGGGGGGTTTCACAGATACGCAGTATTTT	CASSLGGGFTDTQYF
TRBD1	TRBJ1-5	TRBV7-3	-	TGTGCCAGCAGCTCGGACAGGGGACAGCCCCAGCATTTT	CASSSDRGQPQHF